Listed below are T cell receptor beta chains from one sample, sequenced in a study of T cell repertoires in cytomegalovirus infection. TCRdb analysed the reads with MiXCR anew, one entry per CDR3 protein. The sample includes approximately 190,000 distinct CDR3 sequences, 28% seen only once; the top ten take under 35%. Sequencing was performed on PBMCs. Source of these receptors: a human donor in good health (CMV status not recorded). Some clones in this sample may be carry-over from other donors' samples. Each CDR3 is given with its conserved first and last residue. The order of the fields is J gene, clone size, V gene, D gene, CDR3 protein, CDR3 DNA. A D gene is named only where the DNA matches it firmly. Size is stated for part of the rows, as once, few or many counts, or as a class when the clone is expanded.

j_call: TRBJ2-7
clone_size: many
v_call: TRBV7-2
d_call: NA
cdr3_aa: CASSLGGGDNLPYEQYF
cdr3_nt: TGTGCCAGCAGCTTAGGGGGTGGAGACAACTTACCCTACGAGCAGTACTTC

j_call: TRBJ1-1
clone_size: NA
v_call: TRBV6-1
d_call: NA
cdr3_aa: CASRVGRDTEAFF
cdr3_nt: TGTGCCAGCAGGGTGGGCAGGGACACTGAAGCTTTCTTT

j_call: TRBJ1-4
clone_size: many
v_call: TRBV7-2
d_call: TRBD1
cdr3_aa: CASSPQGVKLFF
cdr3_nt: TGTGCCAGCAGCCCCCAGGGGGTAAAACTGTTTTTT

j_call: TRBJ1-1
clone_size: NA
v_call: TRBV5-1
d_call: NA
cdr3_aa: CASSLYGSGDTEAFF
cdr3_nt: TGCGCCAGCAGCTTATACGGATCGGGGGACACTGAAGCTTTCTTT

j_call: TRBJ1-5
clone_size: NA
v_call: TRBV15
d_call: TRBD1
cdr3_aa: CATSSPGTGVQPQHF
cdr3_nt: TGTGCCACCAGCAGCCCTGGGACAGGGGTTCAGCCCCAGCATTTT

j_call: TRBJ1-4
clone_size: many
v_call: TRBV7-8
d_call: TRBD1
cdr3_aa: CASSLQGAGEKLFF
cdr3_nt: TGTGCCAGCAGCCTACAGGGGGCTGGTGAAAAACTGTTTTTT

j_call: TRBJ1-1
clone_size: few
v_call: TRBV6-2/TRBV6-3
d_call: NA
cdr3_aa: CASSKPGRITEAFF
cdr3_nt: TGTGCCAGCAGCAAACCGGGACGCATTACGGAAGCTTTCTTT

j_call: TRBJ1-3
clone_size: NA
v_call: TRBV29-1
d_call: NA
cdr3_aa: CSVVGGQYGNTIYF
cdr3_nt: TGCAGCGTTGTCGGGGGGCAATATGGAAACACCATATATTTT

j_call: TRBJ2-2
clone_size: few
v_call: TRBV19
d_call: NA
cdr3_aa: CASSIGPNTGELFF
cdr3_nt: TGTGCCAGTAGTATAGGTCCGAACACCGGGGAGCTGTTTTTT

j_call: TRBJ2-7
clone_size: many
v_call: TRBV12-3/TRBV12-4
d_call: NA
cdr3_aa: CASSLSWQGGYEQYF
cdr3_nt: TGTGCCAGCAGTTTAAGTTGGCAGGGGGGGTACGAGCAGTACTTC

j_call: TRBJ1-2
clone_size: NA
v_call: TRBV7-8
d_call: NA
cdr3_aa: CASSFGQGYGYTF
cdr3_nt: TGTGCCAGCAGCTTCGGGCAGGGCTATGGCTACACCTTC

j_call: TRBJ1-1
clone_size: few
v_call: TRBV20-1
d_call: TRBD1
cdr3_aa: CSTLHGTANTEAFF
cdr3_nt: TGCAGTACTCTTCACGGGACAGCTAACACTGAAGCTTTCTTT

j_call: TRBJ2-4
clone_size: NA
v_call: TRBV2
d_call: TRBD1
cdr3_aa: CARADNGQGNIQYF
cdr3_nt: TGTGCCAGGGCTGACAATGGACAGGGAAACATTCAGTACTTC

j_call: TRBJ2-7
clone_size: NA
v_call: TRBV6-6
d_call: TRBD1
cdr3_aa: CATGQGLSYEQYF
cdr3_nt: TGTGCCACCGGACAGGGCCTCTCCTACGAGCAGTACTTC

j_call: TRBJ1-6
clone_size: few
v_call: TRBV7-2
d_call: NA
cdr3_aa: CASSREGSPLHF
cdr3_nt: TGTGCCAGCAGCCGGGAAGGTTCACCCCTCCACTTT

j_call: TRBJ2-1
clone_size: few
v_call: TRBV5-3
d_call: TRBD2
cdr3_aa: CASSSSGGGYNEQFF
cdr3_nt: TGTGCCAGCAGCTCTAGCGGGGGAGGCTACAATGAGCAGTTCTTC

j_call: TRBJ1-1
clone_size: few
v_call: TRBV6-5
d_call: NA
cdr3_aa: CASSPTGMWSTEAFF
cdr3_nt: TGTGCCAGCAGTCCTACAGGGATGTGGAGCACTGAAGCTTTCTTT

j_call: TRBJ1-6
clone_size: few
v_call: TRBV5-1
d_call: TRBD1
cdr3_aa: CASSLGQGNNSPLHF
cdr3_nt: TGCGCCAGCAGCTTGGGACAGGGGAATAATTCACCCCTCCACTTT

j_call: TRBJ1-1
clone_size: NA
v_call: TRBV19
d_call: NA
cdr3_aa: CASSPRVNTEAFF
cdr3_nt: TGTGCCAGTAGTCCCCGAGTTAACACTGAAGCTTTCTTT

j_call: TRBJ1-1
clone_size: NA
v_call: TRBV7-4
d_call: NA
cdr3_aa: CASSLGSGGTEAEAFF
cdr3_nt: TGTGCCAGCAGCTTAGGGAGTGGGGGAACCGAAGCTGAAGCTTTCTTT

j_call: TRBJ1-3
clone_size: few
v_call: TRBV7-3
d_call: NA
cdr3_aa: CASSGGVSGNTIYF
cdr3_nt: TGTGCCAGCAGCGGCGGGGTATCTGGAAACACCATATATTTT

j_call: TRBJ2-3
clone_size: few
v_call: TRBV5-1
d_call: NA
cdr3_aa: CASRQELTDTQYF
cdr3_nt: TGCGCCAGCAGACAGGAGCTCACAGATACGCAGTATTTT

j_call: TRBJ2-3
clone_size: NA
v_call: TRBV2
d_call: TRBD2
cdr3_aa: CASSLLAGADTQYF
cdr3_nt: TGTGCCAGCTCTTTGCTAGCGGGGGCAGATACGCAGTATTTT

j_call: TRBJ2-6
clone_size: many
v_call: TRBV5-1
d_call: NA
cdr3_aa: CASSVGGANVLTF
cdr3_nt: TGCGCCAGCAGCGTGGGCGGGGCCAACGTCCTGACTTTC

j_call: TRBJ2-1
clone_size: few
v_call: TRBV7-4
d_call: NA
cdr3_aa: CASSSGTSSYNEQFF
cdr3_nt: TGTGCCAGCAGCTCTGGCACTAGCTCCTACAATGAGCAGTTCTTC

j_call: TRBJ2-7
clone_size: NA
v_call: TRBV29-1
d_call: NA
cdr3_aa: CSVEPNSYEQYF
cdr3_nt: TGCAGCGTTGAACCGAATTCCTACGAGCAGTACTTC

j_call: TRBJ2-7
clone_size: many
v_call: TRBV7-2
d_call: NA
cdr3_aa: CASSSSGTGYEQYF
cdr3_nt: TGTGCCAGCAGCTCTTCCGGTACCGGATACGAGCAGTACTTC

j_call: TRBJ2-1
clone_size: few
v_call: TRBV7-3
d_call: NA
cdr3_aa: CASSARGNEQFF
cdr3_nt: TGTGCCAGCAGCGCTAGGGGCAATGAGCAGTTCTTC

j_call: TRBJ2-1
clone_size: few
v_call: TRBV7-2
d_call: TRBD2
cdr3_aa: CASSLSPRTSGGAHYF
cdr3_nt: TGTGCCAGCAGCTTAAGCCCCCGGACTAGCGGGGGGGCCCATTACTTC

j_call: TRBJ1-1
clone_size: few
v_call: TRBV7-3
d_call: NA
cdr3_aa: CASSVDGIPNTEAFF
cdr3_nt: TGTGCCAGCAGCGTCGACGGGATCCCGAACACTGAAGCTTTCTTT

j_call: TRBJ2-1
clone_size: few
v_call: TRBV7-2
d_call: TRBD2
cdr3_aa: CASSKLAGGPVNEQFF
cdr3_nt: TGTGCCAGCAGCAAACTAGCGGGGGGGCCAGTAAATGAGCAGTTCTTC

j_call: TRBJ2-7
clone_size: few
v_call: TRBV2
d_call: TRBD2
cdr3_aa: CASSEVAGYEQYF
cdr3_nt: TGTGCCAGCAGTGAGGTAGCGGGGTACGAGCAGTACTTC

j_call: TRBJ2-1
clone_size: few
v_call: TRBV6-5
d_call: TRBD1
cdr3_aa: CASRQRQGRPEEQFF
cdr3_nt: TGTGCCAGCAGACAACGACAGGGGCGGCCGGAGGAGCAGTTCTTC

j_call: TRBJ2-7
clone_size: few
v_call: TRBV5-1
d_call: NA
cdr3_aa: CASSLGAEQYF
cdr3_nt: TGCGCCAGCAGCCTCGGGGCCGAGCAGTACTTC

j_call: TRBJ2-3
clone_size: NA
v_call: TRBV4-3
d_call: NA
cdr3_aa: CASSQEGRSVQDTDTQYF
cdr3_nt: TGCGCCAGCAGCCAAGAGGGTCGATCAGTACAGGACACAGATACGCAGTATTTT

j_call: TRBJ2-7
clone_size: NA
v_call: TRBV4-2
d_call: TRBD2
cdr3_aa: CASSQDSGGAYEQYF
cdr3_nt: TGTGCCAGCAGCCAAGATAGCGGGGGGGCCTACGAGCAGTACTTC

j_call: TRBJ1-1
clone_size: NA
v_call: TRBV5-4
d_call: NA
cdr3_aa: CASSLIPGTEAFF
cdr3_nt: TGTGCCAGCAGCTTGATACCGGGAACTGAAGCTTTCTTT

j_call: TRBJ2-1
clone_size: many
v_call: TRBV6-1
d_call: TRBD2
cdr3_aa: CASSAMTSGVYNEQFF
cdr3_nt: TGTGCCAGCAGTGCGATGACTAGCGGGGTTTACAATGAGCAGTTCTTC

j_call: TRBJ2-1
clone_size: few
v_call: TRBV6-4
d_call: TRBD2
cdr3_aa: CASSGRGRGGHNYNEQFF
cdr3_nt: TGTGCCAGCAGTGGTCGGGGGCGCGGGGGGCACAACTACAATGAGCAGTTCTTC

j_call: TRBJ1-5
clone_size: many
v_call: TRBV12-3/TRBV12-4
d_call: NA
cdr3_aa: CASSLHMAGSNQPQHF
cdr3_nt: TGTGCCAGCAGTCTACATATGGCAGGGAGCAATCAGCCCCAGCATTTT

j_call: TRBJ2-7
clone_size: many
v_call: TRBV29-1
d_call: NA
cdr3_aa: CSVEVSIVSATEQYF
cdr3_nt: TGCAGCGTTGAAGTGTCGATCGTCTCGGCTACCGAGCAGTACTTC

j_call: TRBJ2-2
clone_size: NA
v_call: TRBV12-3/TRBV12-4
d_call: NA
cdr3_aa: CASGLGGFAGELFF
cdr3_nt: TGTGCCAGCGGCCTCGGGGGTTTTGCCGGGGAGCTGTTTTTT

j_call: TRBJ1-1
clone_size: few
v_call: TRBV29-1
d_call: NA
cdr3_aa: CSVHPILNTEAFF
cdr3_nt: TGCAGCGTTCATCCTATACTGAACACTGAAGCTTTCTTT

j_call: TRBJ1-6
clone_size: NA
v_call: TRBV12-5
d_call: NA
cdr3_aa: CASGLDSPLHF
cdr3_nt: TGTGCTAGTGGTTTGGATTCACCCCTCCACTTT

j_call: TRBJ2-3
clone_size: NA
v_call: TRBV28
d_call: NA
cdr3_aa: CASSLLQARSTDTQYF
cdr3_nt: TGTGCCAGCAGTTTATTACAGGCGCGGAGCACAGATACGCAGTATTTT